The text below deals with one T cell receptor (beta chain). The antigen is unknown. CDR1 and CDR2 (germline): LNHDA, SQIVND (reference sequence). The CDR3 is 12 residues long. The V and J ends lost 5 bases and 1 base respectively, with 5 bases between them. Generated by immunoSEQ multiplex PCR, the TCRdb table keeps only in-frame clones and is missing some. This table holds approximately 92,000 clones, around 93% found once. The source of the sample is a study of T cell responses to AZD1222 COVID-19 vaccine. Broader study findings: Clonal diversity was possibly underestimated, and the donors were mostly white British, with more females.

Sequencing used peripheral blood, obtained on day 0 of AZD1222 vaccination. The J gene is TRBJ1-1, the V gene TRBV19, with no clear D. The origin of this receptor is an adult in good health. This CDR3 reads CASSWANTEAFF. DNA for the CDR3: TGTGCCAGTAGTTGGGCGAACACTGAAGCTTTCTTT.